One TCR beta chain is described in this entry. The sample holds a few counts of this clonotype. Its antigen is still unknown. Base qualities were left out, and no much larger clone turns up one base away. Receptors were amplified or captured by multiplex PCR. TCRdb lists the instrument as Illumina HiSeq 4000. CDR3 regions were amplified by Arm-PCR with iRepertoire HTBI primers to construct TCR beta libraries. Before sequencing, the PCR products underwent gel purification. As for the original processing: Across samples, fewer than 70 TRBV and 14 TRBJ segments were identified and used for gene usage analysis of CDR3 amino acid clonotypes. Filtered high-quality paired reads were merged into contigs using COPE and FqMerger. BLAST was used to align contigs to the IMGT TRBV, TRBD and TRBJ reference genes, and CDR3 was defined following IMGT. Any clonotype with a frequency above 0.1% was counted as a highly expanded clone. Shannon entropy was used to measure repertoire diversity, and the Gini coefficient was used to measure V-J evenness. Public clonotypes were defined as clonotypes shared by more than one individual. The public reads were reprocessed in TCRdb via fastp at Q25 and MiXCR, keeping in-frame beta chains. Duplicate CDR3 protein sequences are folded into a single record with the most common DNA and genes. TCRdb assigned the V and J calls; the authors' analysis was not used. The sample table records about 470,000 distinct CDR3 sequences; roughly 21% of these occur just once. Around 7% of the sample is held by the ten biggest clonotypes.

These data come from a study of regulatory T cells in long-lasting Graves disease (dated by TCRdb to the early 2020s). Regarding the complete study: To count as having persistent Graves' disease, a patient had to have received antithyroid drug treatment for over 5 years with TSH receptor autoantibodies remaining persistently positive. Patients with persistent Graves' disease were compared with patients with newly diagnosed Graves' disease using TCR sequencing and RNA sequencing of peripheral blood. The study took place in China and was registered as a clinical trial. TCR sequencing covered around 13 persistent and some 20 newly diagnosed Graves' disease patients, some 33 samples in total. Antithyroid drugs had been taken for approximately 10 years on average by persistent Graves' disease patients in the clinical cohort.

Results the study describes overall, beyond this receptor: Patients with persistent disease shared more public clonotypes (under 3,000) than newly diagnosed patients did (around 930). The authors acknowledged the small sample size as a limitation that may reduce accuracy. Sequencing and analysis were limited to the TCR beta chain. Persistent Graves' disease patients showed lower TCR Shannon entropy and fewer highly expanded clones than newly diagnosed patients, suggesting clonal expansion. Only peripheral blood was studied, because thyroid tissue, the primary lesion, was inaccessible. TRBV28, TRBJ1-2 and TRBJ2-5 were preferentially used in persistent disease, while TRBV20-1 and TRBJ2-1 were favored in newly diagnosed disease.

The meaning of the sample's time point label: persistent/refractory GD, antithyroid drugs over 5 years with positive TRAb. RNA was extracted from PBMCs in TRIzol for both TCR sequencing and RNA sequencing. Graves' disease was diagnosed according to American Thyroid Association guidelines. Recruitment of patients was carried out at an endocrinology department in Xi'an, China. From each patient, around 9.3 milliliters of peripheral blood was collected into an EDTA anticoagulant tube. Ficoll Paque Plus density gradient separation was used to isolate PBMCs, and no further T cell sorting was done. An Agilent 2100 Bioanalyzer and agarose gel were used to check RNA quality, and a NanoDrop 2000 was used to measure RNA concentration. Measured from the cysteine to the phenylalanine, the CDR3 is 15 residues long. Of the read, only the CDR3 DNA is kept; its 45 bases are in frame from base 1. In the germline V gene (reference sequence), CDR1 corresponds to LGHDT and CDR2 to YNNKEL. Relative to germline, V is 1 base shorter and J is 6 bases shorter, with 15 bases between their ends.

The starting material was peripheral blood mononuclear cells (PBMCs), obtained when the disease was refractory, from a patient treated with antithyroid drugs. This TCR was recovered from a female donor with Graves disease. The chain joins TRBV3-1 to TRBJ1-2; the D gene is perhaps TRBD1, on 5 matching bases. The DNA reads as follows: TGTGCCAGCAGCCAAGTAGGAGGGACGCCCGATGGCTACACCTTC. The encoded protein is CASSQVGGTPDGYTF.